These 29 T cell receptor beta chains share one sample of origin, sequenced in a study of vaccination effects on CD4 cells after COVID-19 (dated 2022 in TCRdb). What these receptors recognize is not known. After roughly 11 days of culture, CD4+ T cells were isolated with the EasySep CD4+ T cell isolation kit. Participants received two doses of either the BNT162b2 or the mRNA-1273 mRNA SARS-CoV-2 vaccine. Library method: the immunoSEQ multiplex PCR assay. TCRdb obtained this table from immuneACCESS and retained in-frame rearrangements with V and J assigned. These tables miss some clones; where compared with another copy, unresolved V genes account for less than half of the shortfall, and the remainder is unexplained. The sample contains just over 55,000 clones, approximately 80% of them found a single time. The biggest ten clones account for more than 4% of the sample. The specimen was CD4+ T cells from PBMCs cultured without peptide, collected after COVID-19 vaccination. Receptor source: a human donor who received a COVID-19 vaccine.

The chain carries TRBV6-5 and TRBJ1-1, with D maybe TRBD1 (6 bases). CDR1 is MNHEY and CDR2 is SVGAGI in the germline V gene. The CDR3 is 16 residues long. Trimming shortened V by 0 bases and J by 1 base, and 12 bases separated the two germline ends. DNA of the CDR3: TGTGCCAGCAGTTACTCGTCCAGGGGACCGAACACTGAAGCTTTCTTT. This gives the protein CASSYSSRGPNTEAFF.

This CDR3 reads CASSSSGANYGYTF. CDR3 nucleotide sequence: TGTGCCAGCAGCTCGTCCGGGGCTAACTATGGCTACACCTTC. The chain uses TRBV5-5 and TRBJ1-2, with D unresolved. This CDR3 spans 14 amino acids. The ends were cut back, 3 bases at V and 0 bases at J, with 9 bases in the middle. Germline V gene sequence: CDR1 SGHKS, CDR2 YYEKEE (reference sequence).

This chain connects TRBV5-1 to TRBJ2-1, with a weak D call TRBD1 (5 bases). The V gene's germline CDR1 is SGHRS and CDR2 YFSETQ. The CDR3 totals 16 residues. With 2 bases removed from V and 2 bases from J, the gap between germline ends came to 14 bases. CDR3 nucleotide sequence: TGCGCCAGCAGCTTATATACAGGAGCCACCTACAATGAGCAGTTCTTC. This translates into CASSLYTGATYNEQFF.

This chain uses TRBV5-8 with TRBJ1-4; perhaps TRBD1 as D (6 bases). Between the trimmed V and J ends, which lost 4 bases and 6 bases, there was a span of 13 bases. Germline CDR1 SGHTS, CDR2 YDEGEE. The CDR3 is 14 amino acids. Here the CDR3 reads CASSLTGVDEKLFF. The CDR3 DNA reads TGTGCCAGCAGCCTGACAGGAGTTGATGAAAAACTGTTTTTT.

This clone has a handful of counts. This sequence joins TRBV19 and TRBJ2-6; unclear D gene. V gave up 4 bases and J gave up 1 base, with 14 bases separating them. The germline CDR1 and CDR2 sequences are LNHDA and SQIVND (reference sequence). The CDR3 is 17 residues long. The CDR3 sequence: CASSSNKFHSGANVLTF. CDR3 nucleotides: TGTGCCAGTAGTAGTAACAAGTTCCATTCTGGGGCCAACGTCCTGACTTTC. Combining the CDR3 with reference TRBV19 and TRBJ2-6 gives the whole variable domain DGGITQSPKYLFRKEGQNVTLSCEQNLNHDAMYWYRQDPGQGLRLIYYSQIVNDFQKGDIAEGYSVSREKKESFPLTVTSAQKNPTAFYLCASSSNKFHSGANVLTFGAGSRLTVL.

The chain links TRBV6-5 to TRBJ1-5, with no clear D. V lost 3 bases and J lost 1, with 10 bases in between. The CDR3 loop spans 15 amino acids. Germline values: CDR1 MNHEY, CDR2 SVGAGI. CDR3 sequence: CASSYSPPSNQPQHF. CDR3 DNA sequence: TGTGCCAGCAGTTATTCCCCCCCAAGCAATCAGCCCCAGCATTTT.

V gene TRBV6-2 or TRBV6-3 combines with J gene TRBJ2-1, with 15 bases that match TRBD2. This CDR3 is 18 amino acids long. Germline V gene sequence: CDR1 MNHEY, CDR2 SVGEGT. Trimming at V came to 2 bases and at J to 7 bases, leaving 9 bases not matched to a gene. CDR3 nucleotide sequence: TGTGCCAGCAGTTACGCCCGTGGGACTAGCGGGGGGTGGAATGAGCAGTTCTTC. Translated, it gives CASSYARGTSGGWNEQFF.

This chain links TRBV25-1 with TRBJ1-4; D uncertain. Germline lookup yields CDR1 MGHDK and CDR2 SYGVNS. The CDR3 loop spans 16 amino acids. V lost 3 bases to trimming and J lost 0 bases, with 11 bases between them. CDR3 coding DNA: TGTGCCAGCAGTGAGTCGACACCGACAACTAATGAAAAACTGTTTTTT. Protein: CASSESTPTTNEKLFF.

The V call is TRBV4-1, the J call TRBJ1-2; 7 nucleotides line up with TRBD1. This CDR3 has 17 amino acids. CDR1 MGHRA and CDR2 YSYEKL come from the germline V gene. Losses at the gene ends were 3 bases for V and 0 bases for J; bases not matched to a gene: 10. CDR3 sequence reads: CASSHRQGQGANYGYTF. CDR3 nucleotide sequence: TGCGCCAGCAGCCACCGACAGGGCCAAGGGGCTAACTATGGCTACACCTTC.

The chain links TRBV7-9 to TRBJ1-2; weak D call: TRBD1 (6 bases). V lost 5 bases, J lost 4 bases, and 20 bases lay in between. This CDR3 is built from 16 residues. Germline loops: CDR1 SEHNR, CDR2 FQNEAQ (reference sequence). The chain's CDR3 is CASSDIQIDRIYGYTF. The CDR3 bases are TGTGCCAGCAGCGATATCCAAATCGACAGGATCTATGGCTACACCTTC.

V and J are TRBV7-8 and TRBJ2-2; 11 bases align to TRBD2. The germline gives CDR1 SGHVS, CDR2 FQNEAQ. This CDR3 has 16 residues. The V gene end was trimmed by 1 base and the J gene end by 6 bases; junction bases not matched to a gene: 4. CDR3 sequence reads: CASSLELAGVAGELFF. The CDR3 DNA reads TGTGCCAGCAGCTTAGAACTAGCGGGAGTCGCCGGGGAGCTGTTTTTT.

The J gene is TRBJ2-7, the V gene TRBV6-5, with D perhaps TRBD2 (5 bases). V lost 2 bases to trimming and J lost 10 bases, with 15 bases between them. Germline CDR1 and CDR2: MNHEY and SVGAGI. This CDR3 spans 13 amino acids. The CDR3 here is CASSYGSGSRQYF. CDR3 sequence (DNA): TGTGCCAGCAGTTACGGGTCGGGGTCCCGACAGTACTTC.

The chain has TRBV2 and TRBJ1-2; tentatively, D is TRBD1 (6 bases). The V end was cut by 6 bases, the J end by 7 bases, with 15 bases between. The germline V gene encodes CDR1 SNHLY and CDR2 FYNNEI. This CDR3 comprises 13 residues. The CDR3 region is CASSLLDSAGYTF. CDR3 sequence (DNA): TGTGCCAGCAGCCTCCTGGACAGCGCTGGCTACACCTTC.

This chain joins TRBV7-6 and TRBJ2-3; 8 bases line up with TRBD2. This CDR3 has 15 amino acids. With 5 bases clipped from V and 2 bases from J, the junction kept 6 bases outside the gene matches. CDR1 and CDR2 from the germline V gene are SGHVS and FNYEAQ. CDR3 coding DNA: TGTGCCAGCAGCCCCTTAGCGGGGTTCACAGATACGCAGTATTTT. Translation: CASSPLAGFTDTQYF. The variable domain in full, with the rest retrieved from reference TRBV7-6 and TRBJ2-3, is GAGVSQSPRYKVTKRGQDVALRCDPISGHVSLYWYRQALGQGPEFLTYFNYEAQQDKSGLPNDRFSAERPEGSISTLTIQRTEQRDSAMYRCASSPLAGFTDTQYFGPGTRLTVL.

The chain links TRBV9 to TRBJ1-6; D perhaps matches TRBD1 (5 bases). In germline, CDR1 is SGDLS, CDR2 YYNGEE. V lost 0 bases to trimming and J lost 7 bases, with 11 bases between them. CDR3 size: 15 residues. The CDR3 here is CASSVGPGFNSPLHF. The CDR3 nucleotides are TGTGCCAGCAGCGTAGGCCCAGGGTTCAATTCACCCCTCCACTTT.

The chain joins TRBV7-9 to TRBJ1-1, with TRBD1 matching 7 bases. The CDR3 is 17 residues long. Trimming took 5 bases from V and 1 from J; bases not matched to a gene: 13. Germline V gene lookup returns CDR1 SEHNR and CDR2 FQNEAQ (reference sequence). CDR3 coding DNA: TGTGCCAGCAGCCCGCCCCTACAGGGGCCTAAGAACACTGAAGCTTTCTTT. It encodes CASSPPLQGPKNTEAFF.

V usage is TRBV19 and J usage is TRBJ1-1, with no clear D. Per germline, CDR1 LNHDA and CDR2 SQIVND (reference sequence). The CDR3 runs to 14 residues. V lost 4 bases to trimming and J lost 0 bases, with 9 bases between them. The CDR3 region has the DNA TGTGCCAGTAGTAAGGCTACTTTGAACACTGAAGCTTTCTTT. Translation: CASSKATLNTEAFF.

The chain is built from TRBV11-1 and TRBJ2-1; maybe TRBD1 (5 bases). Germline loops: CDR1 SGHAT, CDR2 FQDESV (reference sequence). V dropped 0 bases and J dropped 9 bases, with 12 bases sitting between them. This CDR3 has 14 residues. The chain's CDR3 is CASSLAPLTGEQFF. The DNA for the CDR3 is TGTGCCAGCAGCTTAGCTCCCCTTACAGGTGAGCAGTTCTTC.

The V call is TRBV10-3, the J call TRBJ1-2, with 7 bases identical to TRBD1. The CDR3 is 14 residues long. The J segment lost 6 bases and the V segment lost 3 bases, leaving 7 bases of the junction unmatched. The germline V gene encodes CDR1 ENHRY and CDR2 SYGVKD. The CDR3 reads CAISERQGWDGYTF. CDR3 sequence (DNA): TGTGCCATCAGTGAAAGACAGGGCTGGGATGGCTACACCTTC.

CDR3 sequence reads: CASSSGQGGVGYGYTF. The CDR3 DNA is TGTGCCAGCAGTTCCGGGCAGGGGGGGGTTGGCTATGGCTACACCTTC. The rearrangement uses TRBV27 and TRBJ1-2; 7 nucleotides agree with TRBD1. CDR3 length equals 16 residues. The V and J ends lost 4 bases and 4 bases, in that order; junction bases with no gene match: 12. From germline, CDR1 is MNHEY and CDR2 SMNVEV (reference sequence).

The chain joins TRBV3-1 (or the pseudogene TRBV3-2) to TRBJ2-7, with D perhaps given as TRBD1 or TRBD2 (6 bases each). Trimming took 3 bases from V and 4 from J, leaving 13 bases between them. Germline CDR1 reads LGHDT; CDR2 reads YNNKEL (reference sequence). CDR3 length equals 14 residues. The CDR3, as DNA: TGTGCCAGCAGCCAGGGGGCGGGACCGTACGAGCAGTACTTC. Its translation is CASSQGAGPYEQYF.

The sample holds one count of this clone. This chain joins TRBV4-3 and TRBJ2-7; possibly TRBD1 or TRBD2 for D (5 bases each). The CDR3 is made up of 13 amino acids. CDR1 LGHNA and CDR2 YSLEER come from the germline V gene. The germline V and J ends were trimmed by 3 bases and 3 bases, with 9 bases remaining between them. CDR3 in amino acids: CASSQQRGYEQYF. CDR3 DNA sequence: TGCGCCAGCAGCCAGCAGAGGGGCTACGAGCAGTACTTC.

This sequence joins TRBV5-4 and TRBJ2-5; the match to TRBD2 covers 10 bases. Germline CDR1 is SGHNT and CDR2 is YYREEE (reference sequence). The CDR3 contains 15 residues. Trimming took 6 bases from V and 5 from J; bases not matched to a gene: 10. The CDR3 bases are TGTGCCAGCAAAGTAGCGGGGGGCAGAGGGGAGACCCAGTACTTC. Residues: CASKVAGGRGETQYF.

The genes are TRBV28 and TRBJ2-2; TRBD1 might be the D (5 bases). Germline V gene lookup returns CDR1 MDHEN and CDR2 SYDVKM. CDR3 length equals 16 residues. V was shortened by 3 bases and J by 6 bases, with 17 bases between the two germline ends. In nucleotides, the CDR3 is TGTGCCAGCAGTTTCTATAGGGGAACAGGTCCCGGGGAGCTGTTTTTT. It specifies CASSFYRGTGPGELFF.

This clone has a single count. V and J are TRBV2 and TRBJ1-4; 10 nucleotides line up with TRBD1. Looked up from germline, CDR1 is SNHLY and CDR2 is FYNNEI. This CDR3 contains 15 residues. J lost 4 bases, V lost 7 bases, and 6 bases had no gene match. The CDR3: CASTGGQGGNEKLFF. The CDR3 DNA sequence: TGTGCCAGCACCGGCGGACAGGGGGGTAATGAAAAACTGTTTTTT. The full variable domain, with the rest looked up from reference TRBV2 and TRBJ1-4, is EPEVTQTPSHQVTQMGQEVILRCVPISNHLYFYWYRQILGQKVEFLVSFYNNEISEKSEIFDDQFSVERPDGSNFTLKIRSTKLEDSAMYFCASTGGQGGNEKLFFGSGTQLSVL.

The CDR3 bases are TGTGCCACCCGGGGCCGGGATTCAAACACTGAAGCTTTCTTT. This encodes CATRGRDSNTEAFF. This rearrangement joins TRBV6-5 to TRBJ1-1, with D possibly matching TRBD1 (5 bases). CDR1 and CDR2 (germline): MNHEY, SVGAGI. V was shortened by 10 bases and J by 2 bases, with 17 bases between the two germline ends. The CDR3 runs 14 residues.

CDR3 sequence reads: CASSYASGPEAFF. The DNA for the CDR3 is TGTGCCAGCAGTTACGCTTCAGGGCCCGAAGCTTTCTTT. This chain uses TRBV6-6 with TRBJ1-1; D is perhaps TRBD1 (5 bases). The CDR3 runs 13 residues. The V and J ends lost 2 bases and 8 bases respectively, with 12 bases between them. Germline CDR1 MNHNY, CDR2 SVGAGI (reference sequence).

The chain links TRBV28 to TRBJ1-2; D is uncertain. V shed 10 bases and J shed 1 base, with 13 bases lying between them. CDR3 length equals 13 residues. Germline assignment: CDR1 MDHEN and CDR2 SYDVKM. CDR3 sequence: CATKYSDNYGYTF. The CDR3 bases are TGTGCCACCAAATACAGTGATAACTATGGCTACACCTTC.

The genes are TRBV5-1 and TRBJ2-5; no definite D call. V lost 0 bases, J lost 3 bases, and 12 bases lay in between. CDR3 size: 15 residues. CDR1 and CDR2 from the germline V gene are SGHRS and YFSETQ. In DNA, the CDR3 is TGCGCCAGCAGCTTGGCCCCCAGAAACAAAGAGACCCAGTACTTC. Translating gives CASSLAPRNKETQYF.